This T cell receptor (beta chain) was retrieved from a study of PD-1 blockade in classical Hodgkin lymphoma. V was clipped by 0 bases and J by 5 bases; unmatched bases: 7. Germline CDR1 reads MGHRA; CDR2 reads YSYEKL. This CDR3 comprises 16 residues. Whole-study results and caveats: Newly diagnosed patients reportedly had lower baseline TCR diversity than healthy donors. While CD8+ TCR diversity did not rise significantly by C4D1, CD4+ TCR diversity did.

Comment on this clone: What it binds is not known. Additional DNA sequences in this sample encode the identical CDR3.

Each patient relapsed following autologous stem cell transplantation, and prior brentuximab vedotin exposure differed. Best responses included complete response and partial response; otherwise, the best response was progressive disease. Clones were read by immunoSEQ multiplex PCR, and TCRdb kept only the in-frame ones, dropping some. The sample contains tens of thousands of clones, about two thirds of which appear only once. Sequencing was performed on peripheral blood mononuclear cells (PBMCs), taken before the second cycle of nivolumab. The chain joins TRBV4-1 to TRBJ1-2, with 9 bases fitting TRBD1. The clonotype was recovered from a human donor with classical Hodgkin lymphoma. As DNA, the CDR3 is TGCGCCAGCAGCCAAGATCGCACAGGGGGCAATTATGGCTACACCTTC. Translating gives CASSQDRTGGNYGYTF.